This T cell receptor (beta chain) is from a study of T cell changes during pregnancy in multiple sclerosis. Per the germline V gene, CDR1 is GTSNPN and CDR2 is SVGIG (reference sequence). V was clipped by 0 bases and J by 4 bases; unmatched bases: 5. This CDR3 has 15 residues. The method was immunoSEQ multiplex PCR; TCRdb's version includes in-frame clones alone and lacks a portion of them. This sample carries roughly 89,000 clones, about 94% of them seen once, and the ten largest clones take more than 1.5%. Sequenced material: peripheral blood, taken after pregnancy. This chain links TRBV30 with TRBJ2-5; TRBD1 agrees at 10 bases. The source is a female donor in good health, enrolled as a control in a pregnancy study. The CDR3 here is CAWSVTGGYGETQYF. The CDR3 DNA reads TGTGCCTGGAGTGTGACAGGGGGCTACGGAGAGACCCAGTACTTC. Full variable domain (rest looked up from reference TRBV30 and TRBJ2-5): SQTIHQWPATLVQPVGSPLSLECTVEGTSNPNLYWYRQAAGRGLQLLFYSVGIGQISSEVPQNLSASRPQDRQFILSSKKLLLSDSGFYLCAWSVTGGYGETQYFGPGTRLLVL.